Listed below are T cell receptor beta chains from one sample, sequenced in a study of blood T cell repertoires in COVID-19. This table comes from immunoSEQ multiplex PCR, and its TCRdb copy is limited to in-frame clones, with some not included. The data contain 250,000 to 300,000 clones, roughly 85% of them singletons. The sample consisted of peripheral blood. The receptors stem from a man in his fifties or sixties who had recovered from COVID-19. CDR3s include the opening cysteine and the closing phenylalanine or tryptophan. The D gene is left open where the match is weak. Not every row has a clone size; where given, it reads once, few, many or a size class.

TRBD1	TRBV6-1	few	TRBJ1-2	TGTGCCAGCAGTGAAAGTGCAGGGGGCTATGGCTACACCTTC	CASSESAGGYGYTF
.	TRBV7-2	once	TRBJ1-2	TGTGCCAGCGGATCCTGGGGGGTCGCGAGCTATGGCTACACCTTC	CASGSWGVASYGYTF
TRBD1	TRBV18	.	TRBJ2-7	TGTGCCAGCTCACCACCCCCGGGACAGGGTATTCAGTACTTC	CASSPPPGQGIQYF
TRBD1	TRBV28	.	TRBJ1-4	TGTGCCAGCATGCAGGGGGTAAATGAAAAACTGTTTTTT	CASMQGVNEKLFF
.	TRBV19	once	TRBJ2-1	TGTGCCAGTAGTATATCTAGCAACAATGAGCAGTTCTTC	CASSISSNNEQFF
.	TRBV6-5	once	TRBJ1-1	TGTGCCAGCAGTTACTCGGGCCAAAAAGGTACTGAAGCTTTCTTT	CASSYSGQKGTEAFF
.	TRBV27	.	TRBJ2-1	TGTGCCAGTCATTTTGCGGGCGTGGGGTACAATGAGCAGTTCTTC	CASHFAGVGYNEQFF
TRBD2	TRBV28	.	TRBJ2-3	TGTGCCAGCGCCAAACGGGGCGGGGGGGGCACAGATACGCAGTATTTT	CASAKRGGGGTDTQYF
.	TRBV28	.	TRBJ1-1	TGTGCCAGCAGTTCACCCCGCCAGTTGAACACTGAAGCTTTCTTT	CASSSPRQLNTEAFF
TRBD1	TRBV7-8	.	TRBJ1-5	TGTGCCAGCAGCCAACACAGGGGAGTGAGCAATCAGCCCCAGCATTTT	CASSQHRGVSNQPQHF
.	TRBV27	.	TRBJ2-4	TGTGCCAGCAGTTTATCCCACCTACTAGCCAAAAACATTCAGTACTTC	CASSLSHLLAKNIQYF
.	TRBV18	.	TRBJ2-3	TGTGCCAGCTCACTAGGGGACGGGAGCGGAGGGTATACAGATACGCAGTATTTT	CASSLGDGSGGYTDTQYF
TRBD2	TRBV7-2	.	TRBJ2-7	TGTGCCAGCAGGTGGCAGGGGACTAGCGGGACAGGGCAGTACTTC	CASRWQGTSGTGQYF
.	TRBV5-1	.	TRBJ2-5	TGCGCCAGCGCTCAGGGGACGGTCCAAGAGACCCAGTACTTC	CASAQGTVQETQYF
.	TRBV5-1	.	TRBJ2-1	TGCGCCAGCAGCTTGGGAAGACAGGGCCAGCGGGATGAGCAGTTCTTC	CASSLGRQGQRDEQFF
TRBD1	TRBV28	.	TRBJ1-5	TGTGCCAGCAGTTTATTCGGGACAGGGATTGTGAGCAATCAGCCCCAGCATTTT	CASSLFGTGIVSNQPQHF
.	TRBV7-8	many	TRBJ1-2	TGTGCCAGCAGCTTAGGTCAGGCGTCTGTTGGCACCTTC	CASSLGQASVGTF
.	TRBV10-2	.	TRBJ2-7	TGCGCCAGCAGTGATTTCGGACAGACAGACTACGAGCAGTACTTC	CASSDFGQTDYEQYF
.	TRBV29-1	.	TRBJ1-1	TGCAGCGTGGCTATACAGGGATCGATCACTGAAGCTTTCTTT	CSVAIQGSITEAFF
TRBD1	TRBV24-1	.	TRBJ2-5	TGTGCCACCAGTGACCCTCGACAGGGACAAGAGACCCAGTACTTC	CATSDPRQGQETQYF
.	TRBV19	once	TRBJ2-7	TGTGCCAGTAGTTCATTCCCAGGGTACGAGCAGTACTTC	CASSSFPGYEQYF
.	TRBV30	few	TRBJ1-2	TGTGCCTGGAGTGCTGTCGGCGGTTTACCTAACTATGGCTACACCTTC	CAWSAVGGLPNYGYTF
TRBD2	TRBV5-1	.	TRBJ2-1	TGCGCCAGCAGCATAACTAGCGGGAGGGCCGATGAGCAGTTCTTC	CASSITSGRADEQFF
TRBD1	TRBV27	.	TRBJ1-2	TGTGCCAGCAGATCCCCAGGGGGCCGCTATGGCTACACCTTC	CASRSPGGRYGYTF
TRBD1	TRBV30	.	TRBJ2-3	TGTGCCTGGATCGAGGGGGCGCATCCAGATACGCAGTATTTT	CAWIEGAHPDTQYF
TRBD1	TRBV4-2	.	TRBJ2-5	TGTGCCAGCAGCCAAGGAACAGGAGCGGACAGGGGGCGTGAGACCCAGTACTTC	CASSQGTGADRGRETQYF
.	TRBV21-1	.	TRBJ1-1	TGTGCCAGCAGCGAGAAACGGACAGGGAATGATGAAGCTTTCTTT	CASSEKRTGNDEAFF
TRBD2	TRBV14	.	TRBJ2-7	TGTGCCAGCAGCCAATCCCGGAGAGGGAGGGCCTACGAGCAGTACTTC	CASSQSRRGRAYEQYF
TRBD1	TRBV11-2	once	TRBJ2-2	TGTGCCAGCAGCTTAGTAAGGTGGCAGGGGGTCCCCGGGGAGCTGTTTTTT	CASSLVRWQGVPGELFF
TRBD2	TRBV27	.	TRBJ2-3	TGTGCCAGCAGTTTATGGGCTAGCGGCGGTCTCACAGATACGCAGTATTTT	CASSLWASGGLTDTQYF